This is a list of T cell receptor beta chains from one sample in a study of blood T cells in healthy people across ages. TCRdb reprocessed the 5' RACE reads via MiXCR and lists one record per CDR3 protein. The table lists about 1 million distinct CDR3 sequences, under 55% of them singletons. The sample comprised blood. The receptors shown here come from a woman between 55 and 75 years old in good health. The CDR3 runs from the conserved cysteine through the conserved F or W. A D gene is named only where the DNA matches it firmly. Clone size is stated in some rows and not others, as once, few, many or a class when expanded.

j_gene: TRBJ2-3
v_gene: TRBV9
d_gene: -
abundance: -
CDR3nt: TGTGCCGGCAGCTTCTTCCCCGGGACTGCGGCTAAGGATACGCAGTATTTT
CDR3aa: CAGSFFPGTAAKDTQYF

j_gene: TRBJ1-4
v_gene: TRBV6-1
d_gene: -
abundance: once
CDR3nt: TGTGCCAGCAGTGAAGCGCGACAGCCTAATGAAAAACTGTTTTTT
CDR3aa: CASSEARQPNEKLFF

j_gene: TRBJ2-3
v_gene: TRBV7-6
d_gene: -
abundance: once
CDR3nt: TGTGCCAGCAGCTTAGAGTTTAGGACGGATACGCAGTATTTT
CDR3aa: CASSLEFRTDTQYF

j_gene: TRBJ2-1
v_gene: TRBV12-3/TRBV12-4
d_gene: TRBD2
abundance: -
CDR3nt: TGTGCCAGCACCATACTAGCGGGACGGAATGAGCAGTTCTTC
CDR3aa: CASTILAGRNEQFF

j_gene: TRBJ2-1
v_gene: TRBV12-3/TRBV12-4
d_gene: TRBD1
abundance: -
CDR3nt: TGTGCCAGCAGTTCCCTTTGGGACAGGGGAAATGAGCAGTTCTTC
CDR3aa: CASSSLWDRGNEQFF

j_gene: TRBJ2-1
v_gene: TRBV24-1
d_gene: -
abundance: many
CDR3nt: TGTGCCACCAGTGATTTAGGGTGGGGGTACAATGAGCAGTTCTTC
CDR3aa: CATSDLGWGYNEQFF

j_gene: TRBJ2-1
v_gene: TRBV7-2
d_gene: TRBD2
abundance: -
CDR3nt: TGTGCCAGCAGTCGTAGCGGGATGAACAATGAGCAGTTCTTC
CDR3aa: CASSRSGMNNEQFF

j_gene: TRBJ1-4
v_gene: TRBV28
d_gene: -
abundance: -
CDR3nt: TGTGCCAGCAGTTCAGGGGCTAGGCATGAAAAACTGTTTTTT
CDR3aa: CASSSGARHEKLFF

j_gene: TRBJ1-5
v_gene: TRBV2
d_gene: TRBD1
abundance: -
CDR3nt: TGTGCCAGCGAAGCAGGGGGCGCGGGGAATCAGCCCCAGCATTTT
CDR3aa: CASEAGGAGNQPQHF

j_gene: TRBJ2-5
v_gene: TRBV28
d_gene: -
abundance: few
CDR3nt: TGTGCCAGCAGTTTGGAGGGGGCATGGGAGACCCAGTACTTC
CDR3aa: CASSLEGAWETQYF

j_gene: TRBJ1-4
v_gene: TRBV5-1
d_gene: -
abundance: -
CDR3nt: TGCGCCAGCAGCTTTGGTCGGCGACAGGATAATGAAAAACTGTTTTTT
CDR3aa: CASSFGRRQDNEKLFF

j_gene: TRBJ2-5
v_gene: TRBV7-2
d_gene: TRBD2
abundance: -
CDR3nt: TGTGCCAGCAGCTTAGCACTAGCGGGGGCCCACCAAGAGACCCAGTACTTC
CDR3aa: CASSLALAGAHQETQYF

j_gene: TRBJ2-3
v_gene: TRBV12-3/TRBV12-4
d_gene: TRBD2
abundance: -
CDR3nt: TGTGCCAGCAGTTTATCGTCTAGCGGGAGGCGCGCAGATACGCAGTATTTT
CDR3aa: CASSLSSSGRRADTQYF

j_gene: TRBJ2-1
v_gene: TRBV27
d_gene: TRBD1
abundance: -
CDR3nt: TGTGCCAGCACCCGGACAGGGAATGAGCAGTTCTTC
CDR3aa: CASTRTGNEQFF

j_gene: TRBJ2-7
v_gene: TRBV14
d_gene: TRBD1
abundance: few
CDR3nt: TGTGCCAGCAGCCGTCGACAGGGGGACCACGAGCAGTACTTC
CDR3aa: CASSRRQGDHEQYF

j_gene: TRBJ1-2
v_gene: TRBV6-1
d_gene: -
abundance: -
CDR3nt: TGTGCCAGCAGGGGGGGACTTTCTGGCTACACCTTC
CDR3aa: CASRGGLSGYTF

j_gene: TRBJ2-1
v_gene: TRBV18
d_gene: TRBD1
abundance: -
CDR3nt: TGTGCCAGCTCACCACCGGACAGGGTTGAATACAATGAGCAGTTCTTC
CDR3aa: CASSPPDRVEYNEQFF

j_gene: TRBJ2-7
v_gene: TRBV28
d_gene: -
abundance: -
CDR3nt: TGTGCCAGCAGTTCAGGATACAGCTACGAGCAGTACTTC
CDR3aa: CASSSGYSYEQYF

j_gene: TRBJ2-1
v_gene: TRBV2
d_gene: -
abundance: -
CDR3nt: TGTGCCAGCTTCCGTAGGTATGAGCAGTTCTTC
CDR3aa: CASFRRYEQFF

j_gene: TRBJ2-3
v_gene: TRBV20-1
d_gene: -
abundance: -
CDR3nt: TGCAGTGCTAGAGATCTAAGGGACTTAACAAAGGGAGATACGCAGTATTTT
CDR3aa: CSARDLRDLTKGDTQYF

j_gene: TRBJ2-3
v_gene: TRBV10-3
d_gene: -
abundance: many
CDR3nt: TGTGCCATCAGTGGGAGGGACACGGACCGAGAAAGCACAGATACGCAGTATTTT
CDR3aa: CAISGRDTDRESTDTQYF

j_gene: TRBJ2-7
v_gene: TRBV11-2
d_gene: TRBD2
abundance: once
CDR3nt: TGTGCCAGCAGCTCGAGGCCCGGGACTAGCGAGTTCAATGAGCAGTACTTC
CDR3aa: CASSSRPGTSEFNEQYF

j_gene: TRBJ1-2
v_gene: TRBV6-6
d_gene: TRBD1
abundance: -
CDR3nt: TGTGCCAGCAGCCGCCGGGGACAGGAACTCTATGGCTACACCTTC
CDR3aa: CASSRRGQELYGYTF

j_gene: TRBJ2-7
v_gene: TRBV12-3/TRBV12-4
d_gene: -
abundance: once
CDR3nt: TGTGCCAGCAGTTTAGTAGCGGCTAGCTCCTACGAGCAGTACTTC
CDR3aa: CASSLVAASSYEQYF

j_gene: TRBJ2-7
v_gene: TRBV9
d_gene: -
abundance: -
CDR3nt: TGTGCCAGCAGCGCCCCTGGCGCTGAGCAGTACTTC
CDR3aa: CASSAPGAEQYF

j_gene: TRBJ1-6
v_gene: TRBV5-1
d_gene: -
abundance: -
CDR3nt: TGCGCCAGCAGCTTGGTTTCCGGGAATAATTCACCCCTCCACTTT
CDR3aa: CASSLVSGNNSPLHF

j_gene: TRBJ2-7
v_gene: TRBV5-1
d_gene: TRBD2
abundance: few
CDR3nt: TGCGCCAGCAGCTCTGGGACTACTGTTGCGAACGAGCAGTACTTC
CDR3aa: CASSSGTTVANEQYF

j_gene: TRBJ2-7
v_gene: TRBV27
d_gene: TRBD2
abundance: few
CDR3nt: TGTGCCAGCAGTTCTTATAAGCCGGGACTAGCGGGAGACGAGCAGTACTTC
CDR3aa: CASSSYKPGLAGDEQYF

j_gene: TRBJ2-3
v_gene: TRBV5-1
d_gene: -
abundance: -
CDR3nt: TGCGCCGGCGAGGAAGCGGGCATCACAGATACGCAGTATTTT
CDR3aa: CAGEEAGITDTQYF

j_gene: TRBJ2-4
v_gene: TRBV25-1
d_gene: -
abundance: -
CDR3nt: TGTGCCAACAGTGGCCCGGACACAGCCAAAAACATTCAGTACTTC
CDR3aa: CANSGPDTAKNIQYF

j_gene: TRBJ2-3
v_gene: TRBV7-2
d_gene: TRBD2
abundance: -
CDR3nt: TGTGCCAGCAGCTTAGTCCTAGCGGGAACAGATACGCAGTATTTT
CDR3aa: CASSLVLAGTDTQYF

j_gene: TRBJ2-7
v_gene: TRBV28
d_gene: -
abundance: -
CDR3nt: TGTGCCAGCAGCGGCGGACATAGCTCCTACGAGCAGTACTTC
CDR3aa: CASSGGHSSYEQYF

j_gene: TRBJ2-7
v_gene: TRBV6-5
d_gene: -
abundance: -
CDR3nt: TGTGCCAGCAGTTACTCGAACGGATACCACTCCTACGAGCAGTACTTC
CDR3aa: CASSYSNGYHSYEQYF

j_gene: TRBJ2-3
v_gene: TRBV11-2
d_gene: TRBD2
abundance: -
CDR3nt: TGTGCCAGCAGCTTAGAGGCGGGAGGCACAGATACGCAGTATTTT
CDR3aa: CASSLEAGGTDTQYF

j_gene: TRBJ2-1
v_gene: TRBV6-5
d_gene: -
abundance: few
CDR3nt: TGTGCCAGCAGTTACGGGCGGGTACGCTCCTACAATGAGCAGTTCTTC
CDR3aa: CASSYGRVRSYNEQFF

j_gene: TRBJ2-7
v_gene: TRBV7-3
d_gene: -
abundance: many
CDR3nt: TGTGCCAGCAGCCCGCCGGGAGAGCAGTACTTC
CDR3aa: CASSPPGEQYF

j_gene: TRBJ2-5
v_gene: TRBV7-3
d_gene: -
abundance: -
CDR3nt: TGTGCCAGCAGCAGCAGGGCCGAGACCCAGTACTTC
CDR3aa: CASSSRAETQYF

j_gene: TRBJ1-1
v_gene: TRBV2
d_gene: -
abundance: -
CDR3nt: TGTGCCAGCAGTGAAACGGGTTCCAGGGGCGCTGAAGCTTTCTTT
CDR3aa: CASSETGSRGAEAFF

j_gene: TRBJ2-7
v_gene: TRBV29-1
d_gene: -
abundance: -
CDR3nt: TGCAGCGTCATTGGGACTGACGACTACGAGCAGTACTTC
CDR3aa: CSVIGTDDYEQYF

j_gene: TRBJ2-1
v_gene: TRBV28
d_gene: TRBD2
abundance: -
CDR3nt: TGTGCCAGCAGGCCACCCTCACTAGCGGGGGAGCAGTTCTTC
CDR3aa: CASRPPSLAGEQFF

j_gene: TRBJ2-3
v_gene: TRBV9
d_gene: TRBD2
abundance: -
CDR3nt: TGTGCCAGCGGTCAATCAGCGGGAGTAGGAGATACGCAGTATTTT
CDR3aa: CASGQSAGVGDTQYF

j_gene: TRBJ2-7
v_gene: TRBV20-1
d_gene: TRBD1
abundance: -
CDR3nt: TGCAGTGCGTTTAGGGACAGGGAATCCGAGCAGTACTTC
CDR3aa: CSAFRDRESEQYF

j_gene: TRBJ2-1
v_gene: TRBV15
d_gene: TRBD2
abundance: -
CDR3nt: TGTGCCACCAGCACCCAGGGATGGACTAGCGGGAGCCACGGTGAGCAGTTCTTC
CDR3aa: CATSTQGWTSGSHGEQFF

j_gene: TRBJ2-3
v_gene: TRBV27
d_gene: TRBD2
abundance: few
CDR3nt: TGTGCCAGCAGCCCGGGAGGGCCGCAAGATACGCAGTATTTT
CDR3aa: CASSPGGPQDTQYF

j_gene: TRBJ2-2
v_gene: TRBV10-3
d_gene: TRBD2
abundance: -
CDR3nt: TGTGCCACCGGGCGGGAGGGCCTTACCGGGGAGCTGTTTTTT
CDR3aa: CATGREGLTGELFF

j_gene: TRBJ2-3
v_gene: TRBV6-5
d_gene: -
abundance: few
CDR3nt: TGTGCCAGCAGTACCGCGTGGGGGATCGGTAGTACGCAGTATTTT
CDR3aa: CASSTAWGIGSTQYF

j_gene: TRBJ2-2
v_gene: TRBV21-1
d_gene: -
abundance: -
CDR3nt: TGTGCCAGCCTAAGCACCGGGGAGCTGTTTTTT
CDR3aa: CASLSTGELFF

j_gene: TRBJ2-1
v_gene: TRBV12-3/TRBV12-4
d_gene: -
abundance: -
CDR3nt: TGTGCCAGCAGTGGAAGGGGTGAGCAGTTCTTC
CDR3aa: CASSGRGEQFF

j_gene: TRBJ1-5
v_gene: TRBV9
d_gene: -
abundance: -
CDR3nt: TGTGCCAGCAGTCCCGTCGGGGAAGGCCAGCCCCAGCATTTT
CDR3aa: CASSPVGEGQPQHF

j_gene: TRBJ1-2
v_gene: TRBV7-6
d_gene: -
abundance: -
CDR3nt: TGTGCCAGCAGCTTAAACACGGTGTATGGCTACACCTTC
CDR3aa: CASSLNTVYGYTF

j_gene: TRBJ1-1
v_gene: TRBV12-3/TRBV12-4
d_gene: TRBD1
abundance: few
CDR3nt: TGTGCCAGCAGTCCTGGGACAGGGGGCGGGACTGAAGCTTTCTTT
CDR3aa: CASSPGTGGGTEAFF

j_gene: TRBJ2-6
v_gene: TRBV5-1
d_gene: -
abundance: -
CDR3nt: TGCGCCAGCAGTCCCGGAACAGGGTTCTCTTCTGGGGCCAACGTCCTGACTTTC
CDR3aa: CASSPGTGFSSGANVLTF

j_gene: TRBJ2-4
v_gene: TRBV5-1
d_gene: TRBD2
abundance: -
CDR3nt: TGCGCCAGCAGCTTGGGGCTAGCGGGACGGTGGGCCAAAAACATTCAGTACTTC
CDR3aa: CASSLGLAGRWAKNIQYF

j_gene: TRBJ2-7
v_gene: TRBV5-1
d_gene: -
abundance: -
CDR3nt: TGCGCCAGCAGCTTCCCGGGACGGACGGCCTACGAGCAGTACTTC
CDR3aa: CASSFPGRTAYEQYF

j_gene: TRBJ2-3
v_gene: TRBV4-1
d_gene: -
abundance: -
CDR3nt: TGCGCCAGCAGCCAAGGGGGAGCACGGGGCACAGATACGCAGTATTTT
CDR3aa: CASSQGGARGTDTQYF

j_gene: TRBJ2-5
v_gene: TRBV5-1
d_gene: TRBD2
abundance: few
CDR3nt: TGCGCCAGCAGCTTGGGGGTCGGGACTAGCGGCGAGACCCAGTACTTC
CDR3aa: CASSLGVGTSGETQYF

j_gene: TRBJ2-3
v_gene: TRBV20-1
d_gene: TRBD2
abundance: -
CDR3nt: TGCAGTGCTATTACCGGGCGGGGGGTAAGCACAGATACGCAGTATTTT
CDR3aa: CSAITGRGVSTDTQYF